The 30 T cell receptor beta chains given below trace back to one sample, sequenced in a study of blood T cell repertoires in COVID-19. Generated by immunoSEQ multiplex PCR, the TCRdb table keeps only in-frame clones and is missing some. The sample lists hundreds of thousands of clones, 70% to 90% occurring once. The specimen was peripheral blood. The receptors derive from a man aged 40-55 years with acute or convalescent COVID-19.

The chain couples TRBV6-5 to TRBJ2-5; the D gene is possibly TRBD2 (5 bases). Germline loops: CDR1 MNHEY, CDR2 SVGAGI. V dropped 7 bases and J dropped 5 bases, with 14 bases sitting between them. The CDR3 extends over 13 amino acids. CDR3 loop: CASTATGIETQYF. The CDR3 DNA reads as TGTGCCAGCACAGCGACCGGGATTGAGACCCAGTACTTC.

V and J are TRBV25-1 and TRBJ1-1; D may be TRBD1 (5 bases). CDR1 is MGHDK, CDR2 SYGVNS, per germline. The ends were cut back, 7 bases at V and 7 bases at J, with 13 bases in the middle. The CDR3 has 12 amino acids. CDR3 nucleotide sequence: TGTGCCAGCACGCACAATCAGGGTGAAGCTTTCTTT. Amino acid sequence: CASTHNQGEAFF.

The chain joins TRBV19 to TRBJ2-7, with 12 bases identical to TRBD1. Germline V gives CDR1 LNHDA, CDR2 SQIVND (reference sequence). Unmatched junction bases numbered 5, after V lost 6 bases and J lost 5 bases. This CDR3 contains 14 residues. CDR3 sequence: CASSSGQGANEQYF. In DNA form, the CDR3 reads TGTGCCAGTAGCTCGGGACAGGGGGCCAACGAGCAGTACTTC.

This chain uses TRBV10-3 with TRBJ1-1, with 7 bases matching TRBD1. Unmatched junction bases numbered 3, after V lost 3 bases and J lost 11 bases. Germline assignment: CDR1 ENHRY and CDR2 SYGVKD. The CDR3 sequence is 11 residues long. The CDR3 region is CAISEDREAFF. CDR3 sequence (DNA): TGTGCCATCAGTGAAGACAGGGAGGCTTTCTTT.

The chain employs TRBV6-6 and TRBJ1-1; tentative D call: TRBD1 (5 bases). Germline CDR1 is MNHNY and CDR2 is SVGAGI (reference sequence). Trimming shortened V by 7 bases and J by 7 bases, and 16 bases separated the two germline ends. The CDR3 spans 13 residues. This CDR3 is CASTYSGGIEAFF. The CDR3 DNA sequence: TGTGCCAGCACTTATAGCGGGGGTATTGAAGCTTTCTTT.

The count of this clone is one. V is TRBV28 and J is TRBJ2-4, with 7 bases lining up with TRBD2. Looked up from germline, CDR1 is MDHEN and CDR2 is SYDVKM. This CDR3 comprises 15 residues. V shed 4 bases, J shed 4 bases, and the junction held 7 bases outside the gene matches. DNA of the CDR3: TGTGCCAGCAGTTCCGTGGGAGGGCTGAAAAACATTCAGTACTTC. Protein product: CASSSVGGLKNIQYF. The whole variable domain, remainder taken from reference TRBV28 and TRBJ2-4, is DVKVTQSSRYLVKRTGEKVFLECVQDMDHENMFWYRQDPGLGLRLIYFSYDVKMKEKGDIPEGYSVSREKKERFSLILESASTNQTSMYLCASSSVGGLKNIQYFGAGTRLSVL.

The chain recombines TRBV28 with TRBJ2-3; 7 nucleotides align to TRBD2. Trimming took 1 base from V and 5 from J; bases not matched to a gene: 3. The CDR3 is made up of 14 amino acids. CDR1 and CDR2 (germline): MDHEN, SYDVKM. The CDR3 DNA is TGTGCCAGCAGTTTATTCGCGGGGGAAGATACGCAGTATTTT. It codes for CASSLFAGEDTQYF.

The V call is TRBV9, the J call TRBJ2-2, with a possible D match to TRBD1 (5 bases). Trimming stripped 2 bases from V and 1 base from J, with 9 bases between. Per germline, CDR1 SGDLS and CDR2 YYNGEE. This CDR3 is built from 15 residues. The CDR3 nucleotides are TGTGCCAGCAGCGTCCAAACAGGGAACACCGGGGAGCTGTTTTTT. It specifies CASSVQTGNTGELFF.

The V gene is TRBV4-2, the J gene TRBJ2-2; tentatively, D is TRBD1 (6 bases). Trimming cost V 1 base and J 4 bases, with 16 bases left between them. The CDR3 contains 17 residues. Per the germline V gene, CDR1 is LGHNA and CDR2 is YNFKEQ. This CDR3 reads CASSQGHRVRGTGELFF. The CDR3 DNA sequence: TGTGCCAGCAGCCAAGGTCACAGGGTCCGGGGCACCGGGGAGCTGTTTTTT.

V gene TRBV7-2 combines with J gene TRBJ2-5; D is possibly TRBD2 (6 bases). This CDR3 contains 15 residues. V was trimmed by 4 bases and J by 4 bases, leaving 16 bases between them. The germline V gene encodes CDR1 SGHTA and CDR2 FQGNSA. CDR3 protein: CASSSWDWQGETQYF. The CDR3 DNA reads as TGTGCCAGCAGCTCATGGGACTGGCAGGGAGAGACCCAGTACTTC. Together with reference TRBV7-2 and TRBJ2-5, the CDR3 gives the full variable domain: GAGVSQSPSNKVTEKGKDVELRCDPISGHTALYWYRQSLGQGLEFLIYFQGNSAPDKSGLPSDRFSAERTGGSVSTLTIQRTQQEDSAVYLCASSSWDWQGETQYFGPGTRLLVL.

CDR3: CASSYVSGGPDTQYF. The CDR3 DNA sequence: TGTGCCAGCAGTTACGTGTCGGGGGGACCAGATACGCAGTATTTT. The V gene is TRBV6-6, the J gene TRBJ2-3, with 7 nucleotides matching TRBD2. This CDR3 region has 15 residues. V trimming: 2 bases; J trimming: 4 bases; junction bases outside the gene matches: 6. Per germline, CDR1 MNHNY and CDR2 SVGAGI (reference sequence).

The rearrangement uses TRBV6-1 and TRBJ1-2, with TRBD1 identical over 9 bases. The CDR3 totals 15 residues. CDR1 MNHNS and CDR2 SASEGT come from the germline V gene. V lost 4 bases, J lost 5 bases, and 8 bases stayed unmatched. CDR3 sequence reads: CASSVARGTGYGYTF. CDR3 DNA sequence: TGTGCCAGCAGTGTAGCAAGAGGGACAGGGTATGGCTACACCTTC.

The V call is TRBV6-6, the J call TRBJ2-1; 11 positions agree with TRBD2. Trimming took 5 bases from V and 4 from J; bases not matched to a gene: 7. The CDR3 length is 16 residues. Germline assignment: CDR1 MNHNY and CDR2 SVGAGI (reference sequence). CDR3 bases: TGTGCCAGCAGTCCTCCGGGACTAGCGGTTTACAATGAGCAGTTCTTC. Its translation is CASSPPGLAVYNEQFF.

V usage is TRBV18 and J usage is TRBJ2-7; 9 bases are a match to TRBD1. Germline values: CDR1 KGHSH, CDR2 LQKENI. The CDR3 covers 14 residues. V shed 5 bases, J shed 5 bases, and the junction held 7 bases outside the gene matches. CDR3 nucleotides: TGTGCCAGCTCAGAAGGACAGGGGTATAACGAGCAGTACTTC. This translates into CASSEGQGYNEQYF. Full variable domain (missing parts from reference TRBV18 and TRBJ2-7): NAGVMQNPRHLVRRRGQEARLRCSPMKGHSHVYWYRQLPEEGLKFMVYLQKENIIDESGMPKERFSAEFPKEGPSILRIQQVVRGDSAAYFCASSEGQGYNEQYFGPGTRLTVT.

The DNA for the CDR3 is TGTGCCAGCAGCCCGGGGGTTGTAGGGGTTGAAGCTTTCTTT. It codes for CASSPGVVGVEAFF. This chain connects TRBV7-9 to TRBJ1-1; D might be TRBD1 (5 bases). CDR1 is SEHNR, CDR2 FQNEAQ, per germline (reference sequence). V shed 5 bases and J shed 7 bases, with 17 bases lying between them. The CDR3 is made up of 14 amino acids.

This chain connects TRBV11-2 to TRBJ2-5; 11 bases align to TRBD1. V gave up 5 bases and J gave up 4 bases; unmatched junction bases: 9. The germline gives CDR1 SGHAT, CDR2 FQNNGV. The CDR3 totals 16 residues. CDR3 amino acids: CASSAWTGGGGETQYF. The CDR3 DNA reads as TGTGCCAGCAGCGCCTGGACAGGGGGCGGCGGAGAGACCCAGTACTTC. The whole variable domain, remainder taken from reference TRBV11-2 and TRBJ2-5, is EAGVAQSPRYKIIEKRQSVAFWCNPISGHATLYWYQQILGQGPKLLIQFQNNGVVDDSQLPKDRFSAERLKGVDSTLKIQPAKLEDSAVYLCASSAWTGGGGETQYFGPGTRLLVL.

The chain combines TRBV10-3 with TRBJ1-2, with a possible D match to TRBD1 (5 bases). The germline gives CDR1 ENHRY, CDR2 SYGVKD. Trimming removed 0 bases at V and 6 bases at J, with 11 bases between. The CDR3 is 14 residues long. The CDR3 bases are TGTGCCATCAGTGAGTCTCGGGGGAAGAATGGCTACACCTTC. Translating gives CAISESRGKNGYTF.

This clone was seen more than once but under ten times. The rearrangement uses TRBV2 and TRBJ1-1, with D possibly TRBD1 on 5 matching bases. The V and J ends lost 2 bases and 9 bases respectively, with 19 bases between them. Germline assignment: CDR1 SNHLY and CDR2 FYNNEI. CDR3 length: 15 residues. CDR3 sequence (DNA): TGTGCCAGCAGTGAAACTGGGGGGAAAGGAGGGAAAGCTTTCTTT. Its protein is CASSETGGKGGKAFF.

CDR3 amino acids: CASSLTLKIGETQYF. The CDR3 bases are TGCGCCAGCAGCTTGACCCTCAAAATCGGGGAGACCCAGTACTTC. The gene calls are TRBV5-1 and TRBJ2-5; D is uncertain. CDR1 SGHRS and CDR2 YFSETQ come from the germline V gene. The V and J ends lost 1 base and 5 bases respectively, with 15 bases between them. The CDR3 is 15 amino acids. Based on the CDR3 plus reference TRBV5-1 and TRBJ2-5, the full variable domain is KAGVTQTPRYLIKTRGQQVTLSCSPISGHRSVSWYQQTPGQGLQFLFEYFSETQRNKGNFPGRFSGRQFSNSRSEMNVSTLELGDSALYLCASSLTLKIGETQYFGPGTRLLVL.

V and J are TRBV3-1 (or the pseudogene TRBV3-2) and TRBJ1-1; TRBD1 aligns across 7 bases. The V segment lost 4 bases and the J segment 1 base; nucleotides outside the gene matches: 3. This CDR3 has 14 residues. CDR1 LGHDT and CDR2 YNNKEL come from the germline V gene (reference sequence). DNA of the CDR3: TGTGCCAGCAGCCTCCGACAGGGGAACACTGAAGCTTTCTTT. Its protein product is CASSLRQGNTEAFF.

The V and J genes are TRBV5-6 and TRBJ2-7, with no clear D. Germline CDR1 is SGHDT and CDR2 is YYEEEE. The CDR3 length is 14 residues. Trimming removed 0 bases from V and 0 bases from J, with 7 bases in between. Here the CDR3 reads CASSLEQSSYEQYF. The DNA for the CDR3 is TGTGCCAGCAGCTTGGAACAGAGCTCCTACGAGCAGTACTTC.

The gene calls are TRBV6-5 and TRBJ1-2, with a tentative D call TRBD1 (5 bases). The CDR3 is 15 residues long. Trimming removed 0 bases at V and 8 bases at J, with 16 bases between. Germline CDR1 MNHEY, CDR2 SVGAGI. The CDR3 nucleotides read TGTGCCAGCAGTTACTCGACCAGGGTAGAGTGGGGCTACACCTTC. This translates into CASSYSTRVEWGYTF.

V is TRBV10-2 and J is TRBJ1-5, with 9 bases lining up with TRBD1. The CDR3 has 13 residues. CDR1 is WSHSY, CDR2 SAAADI, per germline. V shed 4 bases and J 9 bases; nucleotides not matched to a gene: 4. In DNA form, the CDR3 reads TGCGCCAGCAGTGCGGGACAGGGAAGGCCCCAGCATTTT. This codes for CASSAGQGRPQHF.

The chain couples TRBV4-2 to TRBJ2-2; 15 bases match TRBD2. This CDR3 spans 20 amino acids. The germline V gene has CDR1 LGHNA and CDR2 YNFKEQ. The V gene end was trimmed by 3 bases and the J gene end by 2 bases; junction bases not matched to a gene: 10. The CDR3 nucleotides read TGTGCCAGCAGCCATGTCCAAGGACTAGCGGGGGGGCCAAACACCGGGGAGCTGTTTTTT. Protein product: CASSHVQGLAGGPNTGELFF.

This chain uses TRBV19 with TRBJ2-7; a possible D gene is TRBD1 (5 bases). The CDR3 is 14 amino acids. V gave up 3 bases and J gave up 4 bases, with 13 bases separating them. Per the germline V gene, CDR1 is LNHDA and CDR2 is SQIVND (reference sequence). CDR3 sequence reads: CASSMERGRYEQYF. In DNA, the CDR3 is TGTGCCAGTAGTATGGAAAGGGGCCGGTACGAGCAGTACTTC.

The chain couples TRBV3-1 (or the pseudogene TRBV3-2) to TRBJ2-7; 12 nucleotides match TRBD2. Trimming took 5 bases from V and 4 from J; bases not matched to a gene: 3. CDR1 is LGHDT and CDR2 is YNNKEL in the germline V gene (reference sequence). This CDR3 has 14 residues. The CDR3: CASSSLAGGYEQYF. The CDR3 DNA sequence: TGTGCCAGCAGCTCGCTAGCGGGAGGGTACGAGCAGTACTTC.

The chain combines TRBV6-5 with TRBJ2-7; D is possibly TRBD2 (5 bases). The CDR3 is 14 amino acids. V lost 0 bases and J 3 bases, leaving 9 bases between the germline ends. Germline CDR1 is MNHEY and CDR2 is SVGAGI. The CDR3 DNA follows: TGTGCCAGCAGTTACTCTGATCGGGGCTACGAGCAGTACTTC. Translating it yields CASSYSDRGYEQYF.

Here the CDR3 DNA reads TGTGCCAGCAGCTTAGCGTATAACAGGGTACACGAGCAGTACTTC. This translates into CASSLAYNRVHEQYF. V usage is TRBV7-2 and J usage is TRBJ2-7, with a tentative D call TRBD1 (6 bases). Germline CDR1 is SGHTA and CDR2 is FQGNSA. The CDR3 runs to 15 residues. The V end lost 0 bases, the J end lost 5 bases, and 14 bases lay between the germline ends.

This chain links TRBV9 with TRBJ2-7; 9 bases are shared with TRBD1. J was trimmed by 4 bases and V by 0 bases; bases with no gene match: 8. The CDR3 extends over 16 amino acids. The germline V gene encodes CDR1 SGDLS and CDR2 YYNGEE. CDR3 in DNA: TGTGCCAGCAGCGTAGCAGTCGGGACAGGGAGGTACGAGCAGTACTTC. This sequence encodes CASSVAVGTGRYEQYF.

The chain links TRBV9 to TRBJ2-3, with 7 bases aligning to TRBD1. Unmatched junction bases numbered 12, after V lost 4 bases and J lost 1 base. CDR1 is SGDLS and CDR2 is YYNGEE in the germline V gene. This CDR3 has 17 residues. The CDR3 bases are TGTGCCAGCAGCCCTCGTCCCGGGACAGTACGCACAGATACGCAGTATTTT. Amino acids: CASSPRPGTVRTDTQYF.